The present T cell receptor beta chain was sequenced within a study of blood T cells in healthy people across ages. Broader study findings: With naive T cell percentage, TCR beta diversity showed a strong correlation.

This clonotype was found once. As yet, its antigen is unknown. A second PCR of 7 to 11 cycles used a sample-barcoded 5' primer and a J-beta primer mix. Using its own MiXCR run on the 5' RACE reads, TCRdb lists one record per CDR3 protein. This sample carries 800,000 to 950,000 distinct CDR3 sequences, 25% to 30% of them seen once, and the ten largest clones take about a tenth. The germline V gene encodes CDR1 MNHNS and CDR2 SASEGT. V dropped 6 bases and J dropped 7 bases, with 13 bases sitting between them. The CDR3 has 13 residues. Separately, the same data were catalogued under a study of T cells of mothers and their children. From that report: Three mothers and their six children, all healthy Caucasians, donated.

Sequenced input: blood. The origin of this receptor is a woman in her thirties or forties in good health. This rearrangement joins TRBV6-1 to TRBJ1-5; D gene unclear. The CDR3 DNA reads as TGTGCCAGCAGGGAGGGAGTCGGGCAGCCCCAGCATTTT. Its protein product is CASREGVGQPQHF.